The rows below give T cell receptor beta chains drawn from one sample of a study of regulatory T cells in long-lasting Graves disease. MiXCR was run by TCRdb on the multiplex PCR reads, yielding one entry per CDR3 protein. The profile shows roughly 260,000 distinct CDR3 sequences, around 18% of them singletons. The same data also contributed to another study, on T cells in Graves' hyperthyroidism and ophthalmopathy.

The sequences come from peripheral blood mononuclear cells (PBMCs), collected at new diagnosis, from a patient treated with antithyroid drugs. These receptors were taken from a woman aged 25 to 39 with Graves disease. CDR3s include the opening cysteine and the closing phenylalanine or tryptophan. The order of the fields is V gene, D gene, clone size, J gene, CDR3 DNA, CDR3 protein. The D gene is left open where the match is weak. Not every row has a clone size; where given, it reads once, few, many or a size class.

V: TRBV6-2/TRBV6-3
D: -
size: many
J: TRBJ1-5
DNA: TGTGCCAGCAGTTCCCCGACGGGGGGAAGCAATCAGCCCCAGCATTTT
CDR3: CASSSPTGGSNQPQHF

V: TRBV7-2
D: -
size: -
J: TRBJ1-5
DNA: TGTGCCAGCAGCTTACCGCCGGGAAATCAGCCCCAGCATTTT
CDR3: CASSLPPGNQPQHF

V: TRBV16
D: -
size: many
J: TRBJ2-1
DNA: TGTGCCAGCAGCCAAGTAAGAGGCGATGAGCAGTTCTTC
CDR3: CASSQVRGDEQFF

V: TRBV5-1
D: -
size: many
J: TRBJ1-2
DNA: TGCGCCAGCAGCTTGGACTACAATAGGGGCTACACCTTC
CDR3: CASSLDYNRGYTF

V: TRBV11-2
D: -
size: many
J: TRBJ2-2
DNA: TGTGCCAGCAGCTTAGAACCCGGGACGGCCGGGGAGCTGTTTTTT
CDR3: CASSLEPGTAGELFF

V: TRBV5-1
D: -
size: -
J: TRBJ1-2
DNA: TGCGCCAGCAGCTTTATTAACTTCATAAACTATGGCTACACCTTC
CDR3: CASSFINFINYGYTF

V: TRBV19
D: TRBD1
size: -
J: TRBJ1-5
DNA: TGTGCCAGCCAGAGATTAGACAGGGTAGGACAGCCCCAGCATTTT
CDR3: CASQRLDRVGQPQHF

V: TRBV19
D: -
size: few
J: TRBJ1-6
DNA: TGTGCCAGTAGTATTTGGGTGACAGGCGACAATTCACCCCTCCACTTT
CDR3: CASSIWVTGDNSPLHF

V: TRBV6-2/TRBV6-3
D: -
size: few
J: TRBJ2-6
DNA: TGTGCCAGCAGCTACAGGCTCTCTGGGGCCAACGTCCTGACTTTC
CDR3: CASSYRLSGANVLTF

V: TRBV7-9
D: TRBD1
size: many
J: TRBJ1-1
DNA: TGTGCCAGCAGCTTGGGCAGGGGGATAACTGAAGCTTTCTTT
CDR3: CASSLGRGITEAFF

V: TRBV19
D: -
size: -
J: TRBJ2-3
DNA: TGTGCCAGTAGGCCAAGGGTTGGTATTGGCACAGATACGCAGTATTTT
CDR3: CASRPRVGIGTDTQYF

V: TRBV2
D: -
size: many
J: TRBJ2-3
DNA: TGTGCCAGCCAGAGGACTAGCACAGATACGCAGTATTTT
CDR3: CASQRTSTDTQYF

V: TRBV14
D: -
size: many
J: TRBJ2-5
DNA: TGTGCCAGCAGCCCCCGACTTATGAGGCAAGAGACCCAGTACTTC
CDR3: CASSPRLMRQETQYF

V: TRBV7-2
D: -
size: many
J: TRBJ1-2
DNA: TGTGCCAGCAGCTTACGGACAGATTATGGCTACACCTTC
CDR3: CASSLRTDYGYTF

V: TRBV19
D: -
size: few
J: TRBJ1-6
DNA: TGTGCCAGTAGTATAAGGAGTCCAGGTGATTCACCCCTCCACTTT
CDR3: CASSIRSPGDSPLHF

V: TRBV7-9
D: TRBD1
size: many
J: TRBJ2-7
DNA: TGTGCCAGCAGCCCTGACAGGGGACTCCACGAGCAGTACTTC
CDR3: CASSPDRGLHEQYF

V: TRBV10-3
D: TRBD1
size: many
J: TRBJ2-6
DNA: TGTGCCACCGGACAGGGGGCGACCTCTGGGGCCAACGTCCTGACTTTC
CDR3: CATGQGATSGANVLTF

V: TRBV18
D: TRBD2
size: -
J: TRBJ2-3
DNA: TGTGCCAGCTCACCATATCCTCTAGCGGGGAATACGCAGTATTTT
CDR3: CASSPYPLAGNTQYF

V: TRBV24-1
D: TRBD1
size: -
J: TRBJ2-2
DNA: TGTGCCACCAGTGATTTGCGAGACAGGGGCCCCAGCACCGGGGAGCTGTTTTTT
CDR3: CATSDLRDRGPSTGELFF

V: TRBV4-2
D: TRBD1
size: few
J: TRBJ2-1
DNA: TGTGCCAGCAGCCAAGGAGGAAGGGGGCGAGTTAATGAGCAGTTCTTC
CDR3: CASSQGGRGRVNEQFF

V: TRBV12-3/TRBV12-4
D: TRBD1
size: -
J: TRBJ1-5
DNA: TGTGCCAGCAGTAACGGACAGGGGGCTCAGCCCCAGCATTTT
CDR3: CASSNGQGAQPQHF

V: TRBV2
D: -
size: many
J: TRBJ2-2
DNA: TGTGCCAGCGACCTTAAAAGGGGCTCCGGGGAGCTGTTTTTT
CDR3: CASDLKRGSGELFF

V: TRBV6-6
D: -
size: many
J: TRBJ1-1
DNA: TGTGCCAGCAGTTACTCGGGCGTCACAGCAACAGGCACTGAAGCTTTCTTT
CDR3: CASSYSGVTATGTEAFF

V: TRBV10-2
D: TRBD1
size: many
J: TRBJ2-5
DNA: TGCGCCAGCCGAGGACAGGGTCGGGAGACCCAGTACTTC
CDR3: CASRGQGRETQYF

V: TRBV7-2
D: TRBD2
size: many
J: TRBJ2-1
DNA: TGTGCCAGCAGCTTAGAACTAGCGGGGGGGGAGTTCTTC
CDR3: CASSLELAGGEFF

V: TRBV6-1
D: -
size: many
J: TRBJ1-5
DNA: TGTGCCAGCTTCGGGTTCAGAGGGAATCAGCCCCAGCATTTT
CDR3: CASFGFRGNQPQHF

V: TRBV7-9
D: TRBD2
size: many
J: TRBJ2-3
DNA: TGTGCCAGCAGCTTAAAAGCGGGGGGCCTCACAGATACGCAGTATTTT
CDR3: CASSLKAGGLTDTQYF

V: TRBV2
D: TRBD2
size: many
J: TRBJ2-2
DNA: TGTGCCAGCAGGGGAGGACTAGCGGCGAACACCGGGGAGCTGTTTTTT
CDR3: CASRGGLAANTGELFF

V: TRBV12-3/TRBV12-4
D: -
size: many
J: TRBJ2-1
DNA: TGTGCCAGCAGTTTGGTGCGGAGTGAGCAGTTCTTC
CDR3: CASSLVRSEQFF

V: TRBV10-2
D: -
size: -
J: TRBJ1-2
DNA: TGCGCCAGCAGTGAGCTTGCCAGAGGAGGCTATGGCTACACCTTC
CDR3: CASSELARGGYGYTF

V: TRBV7-2
D: -
size: -
J: TRBJ2-3
DNA: TGTGCCAGCAGCTTACTACCCCAGGACCCAACCACAGATACGCAGTATTTT
CDR3: CASSLLPQDPTTDTQYF

V: TRBV28
D: -
size: many
J: TRBJ2-7
DNA: TGTGCCAGCAGTACTTATCTCTCGGGACACCTCTACGAGCAGTACTTC
CDR3: CASSTYLSGHLYEQYF

V: TRBV12-3/TRBV12-4
D: -
size: many
J: TRBJ2-3
DNA: TGTGCCAGCACCCGTGATGCAGGGTCCGGCACAGATACGCAGTATTTT
CDR3: CASTRDAGSGTDTQYF

V: TRBV7-6
D: -
size: few
J: TRBJ2-6
DNA: TGTGCCAGCAGCCCTACAGGTTTAGGGTACGGGGCCAACGTCCTGACTTTC
CDR3: CASSPTGLGYGANVLTF

V: TRBV12-3/TRBV12-4
D: -
size: -
J: TRBJ1-3
DNA: TGTGCCAGCGGTTTGGGAGGAAACACCATACATTTT
CDR3: CASGLGGNTIHF

V: TRBV18
D: TRBD2
size: -
J: TRBJ2-3
DNA: TGTGCCAGCTCACCAAGACTAGCGGGGGGGCCGTTTTACACAGATACGCAGTATTTT
CDR3: CASSPRLAGGPFYTDTQYF

V: TRBV19
D: -
size: few
J: TRBJ1-2
DNA: TGTGCCTGGGACTCAACAGGACAAGAGGGACTTAACTATGGCTACACCTTC
CDR3: CAWDSTGQEGLNYGYTF

V: TRBV19
D: -
size: many
J: TRBJ2-5
DNA: TGTGCCAGTAGTGTTTCGACAGGAGGCAAGGAGACCCAGTACTTC
CDR3: CASSVSTGGKETQYF

V: TRBV12-3/TRBV12-4
D: -
size: few
J: TRBJ2-1
DNA: TGTGCCAGCAGTTTTATAGGGGCGTACAATGAGCAGTTCTTC
CDR3: CASSFIGAYNEQFF

V: TRBV5-1
D: -
size: few
J: TRBJ1-1
DNA: TGCGCCAGCAGCTTGGGGGGTTTGATGGGGGCGAACACTGAAGCTTTCTTT
CDR3: CASSLGGLMGANTEAFF

V: TRBV6-1
D: -
size: -
J: TRBJ2-6
DNA: TGTGCCAGCAGTGTTTCGGGGGCTGGGGCCGACGTCCTGACTTTC
CDR3: CASSVSGAGADVLTF

V: TRBV27
D: -
size: many
J: TRBJ1-5
DNA: TGTGCCAGCAGTCCCCGCGGGGCCCCCAATCAGCCCCAGCATTTT
CDR3: CASSPRGAPNQPQHF

V: TRBV5-1
D: -
size: -
J: TRBJ1-3
DNA: TGCGCCAGCAGCCACGGGGTCTCTGGAAACACCATATATTTT
CDR3: CASSHGVSGNTIYF

V: TRBV12-5
D: -
size: many
J: TRBJ1-1
DNA: TGTGCTAGTGGTTCCGACCCGCCTTCCACTGAAGCTTTCTTT
CDR3: CASGSDPPSTEAFF

V: TRBV19
D: TRBD1
size: few
J: TRBJ1-2
DNA: TGTGCCAGTAGGGGACAGGGGGCCCTCAGATACACCTTC
CDR3: CASRGQGALRYTF

V: TRBV19
D: TRBD1
size: few
J: TRBJ2-2
DNA: TGTGCCAGTAGTCCGCACCCACAGGGGACCGGGGAGCTGTTTTTT
CDR3: CASSPHPQGTGELFF

V: TRBV10-3
D: TRBD1
size: many
J: TRBJ2-3
DNA: TGTGCCATCAGGGGGGGACAGGCGGGCACAGATACGCAGTATTTT
CDR3: CAIRGGQAGTDTQYF

V: TRBV7-6
D: -
size: many
J: TRBJ1-1
DNA: TGTGCCAGCAGCTTAGGGGGGGACGCTGAAGCTTTCTTT
CDR3: CASSLGGDAEAFF

V: TRBV2
D: TRBD1
size: many
J: TRBJ2-5
DNA: TGTGCCAGCAGTGCAACCGGACAGGGCCAAGAGACCCAGTACTTC
CDR3: CASSATGQGQETQYF

V: TRBV7-9
D: TRBD2
size: many
J: TRBJ2-1
DNA: TGTGCCAGCAGCGGCGAGACTAGCGGGTCCTACAATGAGCAGTTCTTC
CDR3: CASSGETSGSYNEQFF

V: TRBV12-3/TRBV12-4
D: -
size: many
J: TRBJ2-1
DNA: TGTGCCAGCAGTTTGAGGGGCGGGGCAAACTACAATGAGCAGTTCTTC
CDR3: CASSLRGGANYNEQFF

V: TRBV3-1
D: -
size: -
J: TRBJ1-5
DNA: TGTGCCAGCAGCCAAGAGCAGGGACGAAAGCCCCAGCATTTT
CDR3: CASSQEQGRKPQHF

V: TRBV5-1
D: TRBD1
size: many
J: TRBJ2-1
DNA: TGCGCCAGCAGCCGCTTGGGGGACAGGGGTTACAATGAGCAGTTCTTC
CDR3: CASSRLGDRGYNEQFF

V: TRBV7-3
D: -
size: many
J: TRBJ2-5
DNA: TGTGCCAGCAGTTACTCGGGTGGACTCCAAGAGACCCAGTACTTC
CDR3: CASSYSGGLQETQYF